The 13 T cell receptor beta chains below come from one sample, sequenced in a study of cytomegalovirus exposure and HLA in healthy donors. PCR involved 60 Vbeta and 13 Jbeta primers. The method was immunoSEQ multiplex PCR; TCRdb's version includes in-frame clones alone and lacks a portion of them. This sample has under 150,000 clones, with about three quarters found just once. Sequenced sample: PBMCs. The receptors derive from a woman aged 40 to 50 in good health and CMV-seronegative.

This clone has just one count. The chain links TRBV6-5 to TRBJ1-1; 9 bases are shared with TRBD1. Germline V gene data show CDR1 as MNHEY and CDR2 as SVGAGI. V gave up 7 bases and J gave up 1 base; unmatched junction bases: 4. CDR3 length: 14 amino acids. In DNA, the CDR3 is TGTGCCAGCAAGGGGACAGGGTGGAACACTGAAGCTTTCTTT. Its translation is CASKGTGWNTEAFF.

This clone turned up a few times. J is TRBJ2-5 and V is TRBV7-6; 12 bases are a match to TRBD2. V lost 4 bases and J lost 4; bases outside the gene matches: 4. The CDR3 runs 15 residues. In germline, CDR1 is SGHVS, CDR2 FNYEAQ. Here the CDR3 DNA reads TGTGCCAGCAGCTCCACTAGCGGGGGGTTAGAGACCCAGTACTTC. It is translated as CASSSTSGGLETQYF.

Here the CDR3 reads CASSHVSGSYEQYF. The CDR3 nucleotides are TGTGCCAGCAGCCACGTTAGCGGGAGTTACGAGCAGTACTTC. The J gene is TRBJ2-7, the V gene TRBV27; 9 positions match TRBD2. CDR3 length equals 14 residues. Losses at the gene ends were 6 bases for V and 4 bases for J; bases not matched to a gene: 7. Per the germline V gene, CDR1 is MNHEY and CDR2 is SMNVEV (reference sequence).

This clone has just a few counts. The chain joins TRBV9 to TRBJ1-1; 9 positions match TRBD1. The CDR3 is made up of 15 amino acids. Germline assignment: CDR1 SGDLS and CDR2 YYNGEE. V trimming: 4 bases; J trimming: 3 bases; junction bases outside the gene matches: 7. Written as DNA, the CDR3 is TGTGCCAGCAGCACTGGGGACAGGGATGACACTGAAGCTTTCTTT. Translated: CASSTGDRDDTEAFF.

The chain carries TRBV11-3 and TRBJ2-1; D is uncertain. Looked up from germline, CDR1 is SGHNT and CDR2 is YENEEA. Trimming removed 8 bases at V and 0 bases at J, with 8 bases between. The CDR3 runs to 13 residues. CDR3 coding DNA: TGTGCCAGCGCCCCGAGCTCCTACAATGAGCAGTTCTTC. It encodes CASAPSSYNEQFF.

The gene calls are TRBV18 and TRBJ2-1, with 8 positions matching TRBD2. Germline CDR1 KGHSH, CDR2 LQKENI. Trimming cost V 0 bases and J 2 bases; bases outside gene matches: 3. The CDR3 is made up of 16 amino acids. CDR3: CASSPPSGSTYNEQFF. CDR3 DNA: TGTGCCAGCTCACCACCCAGCGGGAGCACCTACAATGAGCAGTTCTTC.

V is TRBV6-6 and J is TRBJ1-1; TRBD1 is a possible D gene (6 bases). The V and J ends lost 6 bases and 6 bases respectively, with 17 bases between them. Germline V gene data show CDR1 as MNHNY and CDR2 as SVGAGI (reference sequence). This CDR3 contains 14 residues. The CDR3 DNA sequence: TGTGCCAGCAGACTACAGGGTATGGGTGCTGAAGCTTTCTTT. Translated: CASRLQGMGAEAFF.

The sample holds one count of this clone. The chain recombines TRBV7-9 with TRBJ2-5, with D perhaps TRBD1 (6 bases). The CDR3 is made up of 14 amino acids. Germline assignment: CDR1 SEHNR and CDR2 FQNEAQ (reference sequence). Trimming removed 5 bases at V and 3 bases at J, with 13 bases between. CDR3 protein: CASSPQGSKETQYF. The CDR3 DNA is TGTGCCAGCAGCCCGCAGGGGAGTAAAGAGACCCAGTACTTC.

V and J are TRBV15 and TRBJ2-7, with 8 bases fitting TRBD2. V lost 1 base and J lost 1; bases outside the gene matches: 3. CDR1 is LNHNV, CDR2 YYDKDF, per germline (reference sequence). The CDR3 sequence is 15 residues long. The CDR3 loop is CATSRVPGGSYEQYF. CDR3 DNA sequence: TGTGCCACCAGCAGAGTACCGGGAGGGTCCTACGAGCAGTACTTC.

This chain joins TRBV6-6 and TRBJ2-2; D is possibly TRBD1 (5 bases). Germline loops: CDR1 MNHNY, CDR2 SVGAGI (reference sequence). The CDR3 covers 15 residues. V gave up 0 bases and J gave up 7 bases, with 12 bases separating them. In DNA form, the CDR3 reads TGTGCCAGCAGTTACTCGAGTCAGGGTGGCGGGGAGCTGTTTTTT. It codes for CASSYSSQGGGELFF.

The chain employs TRBV11-2 and TRBJ2-7; D not certain. The V and J ends lost 3 bases and 2 bases respectively, with 11 bases between them. CDR1 is SGHAT and CDR2 is FQNNGV in the germline V gene. The CDR3 is made up of 14 amino acids. The CDR3 is CASSFAGFPYEQYF. CDR3 nucleotides: TGTGCCAGCAGCTTCGCCGGGTTCCCCTACGAGCAGTACTTC.

The chain is built from TRBV28 and TRBJ2-7, with D perhaps matching TRBD2 (7 bases). Looked up from germline, CDR1 is MDHEN and CDR2 is SYDVKM. The CDR3 loop spans 15 amino acids. V was clipped by 4 bases and J by 2 bases, with 15 bases between them. The CDR3 region has the DNA TGTGCCAGCAGTTCCCCGGGGGCGGGAGCCTACGAGCAGTACTTC. Translation: CASSSPGAGAYEQYF.

The rearrangement joins TRBV28 to TRBJ1-5, with 7 bases that match TRBD1. Trimming cost V 7 bases and J 6 bases; bases outside gene matches: 9. Germline CDR1 is MDHEN and CDR2 is SYDVKM. This CDR3 is built from 14 residues. CDR3 DNA: TGTGCCAGCATAACCAGGGGGTATGGTCAGCCCCAGCATTTT. It codes for CASITRGYGQPQHF.